The 4 T cell receptor beta chains listed next were all sequenced from one sample in a study of T cells in Graves' hyperthyroidism and ophthalmopathy. Amplified TCR beta CDR3 regions came from RNA transcripts. The TCR CDR3 first-round RT-PCR relied on the HTBI primer set. TCRdb analysed the multiplex PCR reads with MiXCR anew, one entry per CDR3 protein. The sample yields fewer than 900,000 distinct CDR3 sequences, around 20% seen once. Source material: blood. These receptors all stem from a woman between 50 and 59 years old with Graves' hyperthyroidism that later progressed to Graves' ophthalmopathy.

The CDR3 here is CASSPGQVGYNEQFF. The CDR3 nucleotides read TGTGCCAGCTCACCTGGACAGGTCGGATACAATGAGCAGTTCTTC. The chain carries TRBV18 and TRBJ2-1; 7 nucleotides align to TRBD1. V dropped 3 bases and J dropped 4; count of bases not matched to a gene: 6. From germline, CDR1 is KGHSH and CDR2 LQKENI. The CDR3 is 15 residues long.

The chain links TRBV6-4 to TRBJ2-2; no clear D gene. The CDR3 sequence is 16 residues long. Per germline, CDR1 MRHNA and CDR2 SNTAGT. Trimming took off 6 bases at V and 0 bases at J, with 14 bases between the two ends. CDR3 region: CASSLMAGANTGELFF. CDR3 DNA: TGTGCCAGCAGCCTGATGGCAGGCGCGAACACCGGGGAGCTGTTTTTT.

This clonotype came up a few times. The chain employs TRBV7-9 and TRBJ1-4; the match to TRBD1 covers 9 bases. The CDR3 is made up of 14 amino acids. The ends lost 5 bases at V and 8 bases at J; junction bases unmatched: 6. Germline V gives CDR1 SEHNR, CDR2 FQNEAQ (reference sequence). The CDR3 DNA follows: TGTGCCAGCAGCACGACAGGGGGAAACGAAAAACTGTTTTTT. Residues: CASSTTGGNEKLFF.

As regards this clonotype: One base away lies a much larger clone, so this may be a sequencing read error. The chain joins TRBV7-9 to TRBJ1-4; D uncertain. Trimming took 5 bases from V and 0 from J, leaving 13 bases between them. This CDR3 contains 16 residues. Germline assignment: CDR1 SEHNR and CDR2 FQNEAQ (reference sequence). The CDR3 spells CASSRRGLTTNEKLFF. In nucleotides, the CDR3 is TGTGCCAGCAGCCGACGGGGATTAACAACTAATGAAAAACTGTTTTTT.